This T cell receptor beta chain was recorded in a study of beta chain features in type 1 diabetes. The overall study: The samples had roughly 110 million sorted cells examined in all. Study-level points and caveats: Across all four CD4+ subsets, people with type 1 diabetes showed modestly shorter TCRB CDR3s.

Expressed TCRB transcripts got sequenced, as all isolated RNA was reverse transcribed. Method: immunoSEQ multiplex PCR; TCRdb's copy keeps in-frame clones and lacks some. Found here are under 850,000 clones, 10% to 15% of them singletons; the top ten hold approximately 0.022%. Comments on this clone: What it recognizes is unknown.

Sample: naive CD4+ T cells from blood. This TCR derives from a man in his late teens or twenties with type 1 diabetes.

CDR3 sequence reads: CATSTGTGPNQPQHF. The CDR3 region has the DNA TGTGCCACCAGCACCGGGACAGGGCCTAATCAGCCCCAGCATTTT. This chain joins TRBV15 and TRBJ1-5, with TRBD1 matching 9 bases. The CDR3 has 15 residues. Germline V gives CDR1 LNHNV, CDR2 YYDKDF (reference sequence). V trimming: 4 bases; J trimming: 4 bases; junction bases outside the gene matches: 5.